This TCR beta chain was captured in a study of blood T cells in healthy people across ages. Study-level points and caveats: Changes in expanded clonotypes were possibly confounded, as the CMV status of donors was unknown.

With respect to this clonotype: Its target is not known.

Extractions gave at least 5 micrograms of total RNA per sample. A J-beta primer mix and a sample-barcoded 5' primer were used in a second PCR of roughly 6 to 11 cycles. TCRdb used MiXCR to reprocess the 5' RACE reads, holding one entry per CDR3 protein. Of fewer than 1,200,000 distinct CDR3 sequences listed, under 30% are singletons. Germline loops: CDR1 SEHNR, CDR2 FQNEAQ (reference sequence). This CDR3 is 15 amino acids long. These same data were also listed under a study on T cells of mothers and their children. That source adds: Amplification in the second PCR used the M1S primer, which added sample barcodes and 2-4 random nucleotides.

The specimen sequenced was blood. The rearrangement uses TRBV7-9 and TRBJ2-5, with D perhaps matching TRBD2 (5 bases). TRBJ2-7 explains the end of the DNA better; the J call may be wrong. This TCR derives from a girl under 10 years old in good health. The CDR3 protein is CASSLVRDISYEQYF. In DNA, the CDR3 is TGTGCCAGCAGCTTAGTTCGGGATATCTCCTACGAGCAGTACTTC.